Sequencing of this TCR beta chain was carried out in a study of cytomegalovirus exposure and HLA in healthy donors. General study points: Relative to equally common others, HLA-associated TCR beta chains showed greater clonal expansion in a later analysis. Immune exposure was documented only through CMV serostatus. The authors listed some 150 TCR beta chains as cytomegalovirus-associated.

Remarks on this clone: Its antigen remains unknown.

Sampled while nominally healthy, donors likely had unrecorded immune exposures. The PCR ran on 60 Vbeta and 13 Jbeta primers. Generated by immunoSEQ multiplex PCR, the TCRdb table keeps only in-frame clones and is missing some. Counted here are just over 150,000 clones, approximately 72% occurring once; the ten biggest clones make up over 6%. This TCR came from a man aged 35 to 55 in good health and CMV-seropositive. The specimen sequenced was PBMCs.

DNA for the CDR3: TGTGCCAGCAGAGAACAGGGGGCAGGCACTGAAGCTTTCTTT. As protein: CASREQGAGTEAFF. This chain connects TRBV6-6 to TRBJ1-1; TRBD1 matches at 9 bases. This CDR3 spans 14 amino acids. Germline trimming cut 6 bases from V and 4 bases from J; bases unmatched to any gene: 6. Per germline, CDR1 MNHNY and CDR2 SVGAGI (reference sequence).